This is a list of T cell receptor beta chains from one sample in a study of T cells in Graves' hyperthyroidism and ophthalmopathy. Each CDR3 protein gets one entry after TCRdb re-called the multiplex PCR reads with MiXCR. The sample yields approximately 420,000 distinct CDR3 sequences, roughly 15% seen once. Sequencing input: blood. These receptors originate from a woman aged 18-29 years with Graves' hyperthyroidism. CDR3s include the opening cysteine and the closing phenylalanine or tryptophan. D genes are given only for firm matches. Expanded clones get a size class; other rows say once, few or many, or leave the size out.

CDR3 DNA,CDR3 protein,V gene,D gene,J gene,clone size
TGTGCCAGCAGTCGGACAGGATTCATGAACACTGAAGCTTTCTTT,CASSRTGFMNTEAFF,TRBV3-1,TRBD1,TRBJ1-1,many
TGTGCCAGCAGCTTATCCTGGACTAGCGGCCTATACAATGAGCAGTTCTTC,CASSLSWTSGLYNEQFF,TRBV7-2,TRBD2,TRBJ2-1,many
TGTGCCAGCAGCTCCATCCTAGGCGCTGAAGCTTTCTTT,CASSSILGAEAFF,TRBV7-3,.,TRBJ1-1,many
TGTGCCAGCAGCGTAGGATCCCGAGGGAACACTGAAGCTTTCTTT,CASSVGSRGNTEAFF,TRBV9,.,TRBJ1-1,.
TGTGCCAGCAGAGCGACTAGCGGGATCCAAGAGACCCAGTACTTC,CASRATSGIQETQYF,TRBV2,TRBD2,TRBJ2-5,many
TGTGCCAGCAGTCCTCGGGTAGGGGAAGGTTACTATGGCTACACCTTC,CASSPRVGEGYYGYTF,TRBV7-8,.,TRBJ1-2,many
TGTGCCAGCAGTAGGGACAGGGGACCGACCGAGCTGTTTTTT,CASSRDRGPTELFF,TRBV12-3/TRBV12-4,TRBD1,TRBJ2-2,few
TGTGCCAGCAGTTTCCTGCAGGGGCGAGAGACCCAGTACTTC,CASSFLQGRETQYF,TRBV28,.,TRBJ2-5,.
TGTGCCTGGAGTCGCGGACCGATAGATACGCAGTATTTT,CAWSRGPIDTQYF,TRBV30,.,TRBJ2-3,few
TGTGCCAGCAGTTTACCCCCCGGGACGCGCGCTAGCACAGATACGCAGTATTTT,CASSLPPGTRASTDTQYF,TRBV28,.,TRBJ2-3,many
TGTGCCAGTAGTTTGAACGTCCCAGGGGGCAACACTGAAGCTTTCTTT,CASSLNVPGGNTEAFF,TRBV19,TRBD1,TRBJ1-1,few
TGTGCCAGCAGTTTAAGTCCCCTCGGAGGGACTGAAGCTTTCTTT,CASSLSPLGGTEAFF,TRBV12-3/TRBV12-4,.,TRBJ1-1,many
TGTGCCAGCAGTCAGGACGACCGGGACATCCTATACGAGCAGTACTTC,CASSQDDRDILYEQYF,TRBV12-3/TRBV12-4,.,TRBJ2-7,many
TGTGCCAGCAGTTGCTCGACCATAGGGGCAACTAATGAAAAACTGTTTTTT,CASSCSTIGATNEKLFF,TRBV6-2/TRBV6-3,.,TRBJ1-4,few
TGTGCCAGCACCATACCCGGGCGGGTTGGCTACACCTTC,CASTIPGRVGYTF,TRBV5-6,.,TRBJ1-2,.
TGTGCCAGCAGTTATACAGGGGGTCAAGAGACCCAGTACTTC,CASSYTGGQETQYF,TRBV6-1,TRBD1,TRBJ2-5,many
TGTGCCAGCAGAGAGGTAGAGACCCAGTACTTC,CASREVETQYF,TRBV2,.,TRBJ2-5,many
TGTGCCAGCAGTTTACTTGGGGGATCCGAAGCTTTCTTT,CASSLLGGSEAFF,TRBV27,.,TRBJ1-1,many
TGTGCCAGCGGGACAGGGGGCCGGGACACTGAAGCTTTCTTT,CASGTGGRDTEAFF,TRBV12-3/TRBV12-4,TRBD1,TRBJ1-1,many
TGTGCCAGCACCGTAGGGGGGGGGGGATCCACTGAAGCTTTCTTT,CASTVGGGGSTEAFF,TRBV7-2,.,TRBJ1-1,.
TGTGCCAGCAGCATCGACAGGGGGTCCTACAATGAGCAGTTCTTC,CASSIDRGSYNEQFF,TRBV12-3/TRBV12-4,TRBD1,TRBJ2-1,many
TGCGCCAGCAGCTTTACTAGCGGGACCGCGGGGGAGCAGTACTTC,CASSFTSGTAGEQYF,TRBV5-1,TRBD2,TRBJ2-7,.
TGCGCCAGCAGCCAAGGCCACCTAGCGGGAGGGCCGAATGAGCAGTTCTTC,CASSQGHLAGGPNEQFF,TRBV4-1,TRBD2,TRBJ2-1,few
TGTGCCTGGAGTGTCGACAGGAATCAGCCCCAGCATTTT,CAWSVDRNQPQHF,TRBV30,.,TRBJ1-5,many
TGTGCCAGCAGTTTAGAGAATGAGCAGTTCTTC,CASSLENEQFF,TRBV28,.,TRBJ2-1,many
TGTGCCAGCATTTCTACAGGGAGAGCGGGTGAAGCTTTCTTT,CASISTGRAGEAFF,TRBV2,.,TRBJ1-1,many
TGTGCCAGCAGCCCGCGACAGGGGGCTTCGACTGAAGCTTTCTTT,CASSPRQGASTEAFF,TRBV3-1,TRBD1,TRBJ1-1,many
TGTGCCTGGAGTATCTTGAATCAGCCCCAGCATTTT,CAWSILNQPQHF,TRBV30,.,TRBJ1-5,few
TGTGCCAGTAGTATCGGCTCTCAGCCCCAGCATTTT,CASSIGSQPQHF,TRBV19,.,TRBJ1-5,few
TGTGCCAGCAACTTCCCAGCTGATACGCAGTATTTT,CASNFPADTQYF,TRBV11-2,.,TRBJ2-3,.
TGTGCCAGCAGTTGGGGACAGGGGGGTAACAATGAGCAGTTCTTC,CASSWGQGGNNEQFF,TRBV28,TRBD1,TRBJ2-1,many
TGTGCCAGCTCAAGGGGGGCCCTTTACACAGATACGCAGTATTTT,CASSRGALYTDTQYF,TRBV7-2,.,TRBJ2-3,many
TGTGCCAGCAGCTTGGAGGCCAGGAACTCCTATAATTCACCCCTCCACTTT,CASSLEARNSYNSPLHF,TRBV5-4,.,TRBJ1-6,.
TGTGCCAGCAGTCCGACGGCGGGGGCGAACACTGAAGCTTTCTTT,CASSPTAGANTEAFF,TRBV6-1,.,TRBJ1-1,many
TGTGCCAGCAGCCTACAGGGACAGTCAATTGAAGCTTTCTTT,CASSLQGQSIEAFF,TRBV3-1,TRBD1,TRBJ1-1,many
TGCGCCAGCAGCCAAGTCCCAGTTGCTGGAAACACCATATATTTT,CASSQVPVAGNTIYF,TRBV4-1,.,TRBJ1-3,few
TGTGCCAGCAGTTCATATACCATACAAGAAAAACTGTTTTTT,CASSSYTIQEKLFF,TRBV28,.,TRBJ1-4,.
TGCAGCGCTACCAGGGACAGGGGAATGAACACTGAAGCTTTCTTT,CSATRDRGMNTEAFF,TRBV29-1,TRBD1,TRBJ1-1,many
TGTGCCAGCAGTCTAGCGACTAGCCTATCCTACAATGAGCAGTTCTTC,CASSLATSLSYNEQFF,TRBV27,TRBD2,TRBJ2-1,many
TGCGCCAGCAGCCAGAGCCCTCTTACGGACGACCTCCACTTT,CASSQSPLTDDLHF,TRBV4-1,.,TRBJ1-6,many
TGTGCCAGCTCAATTACAGACAGTCCAGGAAATTCACCCCTCCACTTT,CASSITDSPGNSPLHF,TRBV18,.,TRBJ1-6,.
TGTGCCAGCAGCTTAGACTGGAGGAGCAATCAGCCCCAGCATTTT,CASSLDWRSNQPQHF,TRBV7-2,.,TRBJ1-5,many
TGTGCCAGCAGTGCCCAGGGTGCCTGGCAGCCCCAGCATTTT,CASSAQGAWQPQHF,TRBV27,.,TRBJ1-5,many
TGTGCCAGCAGTTTATGGTTTTCTTGGGGACAGGAGACCCTCATGAACACTGAAGCTTTCTTT,CASSLWFSWGQETLMNTEAFF,TRBV28,TRBD1,TRBJ1-1,.
TGCAGTGCTAGAGCCCCCGTTACAGATACGCAGTATTTT,CSARAPVTDTQYF,TRBV20-1,.,TRBJ2-3,many
TGTGCCAGCAGTTCGACAGGGTATGAGCAGTTCTTC,CASSSTGYEQFF,TRBV28,TRBD1,TRBJ2-1,many
TGCGCCAGCAGCGATACGGGACACACCACAGATACGCAGTATTTT,CASSDTGHTTDTQYF,TRBV5-1,.,TRBJ2-3,.
TGTGCCAGCAGCACTCGGAGGACGGGATACGATGAGCAGTTCTTC,CASSTRRTGYDEQFF,TRBV7-8,.,TRBJ2-1,many
TGTGCCAGCAGTGAAAACAGGGGAACTAATTCACCCCTCCACTTT,CASSENRGTNSPLHF,TRBV7-8,TRBD1,TRBJ1-6,.
TGCAGCGTTGTGGTGGGACTAGTGGGCGAGCAGTACTTC,CSVVVGLVGEQYF,TRBV29-1,TRBD2,TRBJ2-7,.
TGCAGTGCCCCCTTTGTGGGAGGCACAGATACGCAGTATTTT,CSAPFVGGTDTQYF,TRBV20-1,.,TRBJ2-3,many
TGTGCCAGCAGCTTTTGGGGGGCTGGTTCACCCCTCCACTTT,CASSFWGAGSPLHF,TRBV5-4,.,TRBJ1-6,.
TGTGCCAGCAGCTTAGCATTTTCTAGCGGGAGGGCTCGCAATGAGCAGTTCTTC,CASSLAFSSGRARNEQFF,TRBV11-2,TRBD2,TRBJ2-1,many
TGTGCCAGCAGCCCCCCGGGAAACTACTACGAGCAGTACTTC,CASSPPGNYYEQYF,TRBV4-2,.,TRBJ2-7,once
TGTGCCAGCAGTCTAGCGGGAGTGGTCGACAATGAGCAGTTCTTC,CASSLAGVVDNEQFF,TRBV6-1,TRBD2,TRBJ2-1,.